This entry is about one TCR beta chain. The sample originates from a study of blood T cell repertoires in COVID-19. Overall study: Collection of acute and convalescent COVID-19 samples took place in the United States, Italy and Spain. From T cells, B-cell-depleted T cells, or PBMCs came the material, which was cDNA or gDNA.

Original handling: Amplification from reference gene primers served as the basis for estimated nucleated cell counts. Generated by immunoSEQ multiplex PCR, the TCRdb table keeps only in-frame clones and is missing some. V, J and clone size reflect that table, while D and trimming were determined from the DNA. The table has about 75,000 clones, around 90% seen once. V was trimmed by 0 bases and J by 4 bases, leaving 7 bases between them. Germline V CDR1 and CDR2: SGHRS, YFSETQ. The CDR3 covers 13 residues. This TCR was recovered from a human donor in a cohort sampled during active COVID-19. The rearrangement uses TRBV5-1 and TRBJ1-1, with D maybe TRBD1 (6 bases). The sequenced sample consisted of peripheral blood. The CDR3 DNA reads TGCGCCAGCAGCTTGGAAGGGGGCACTGAAGCTTTCTTT. It yields the protein CASSLEGGTEAFF. The entire variable domain, with the rest obtained from reference TRBV5-1 and TRBJ1-1, is as follows: KAGVTQTPRYLIKTRGQQVTLSCSPISGHRSVSWYQQTPGQGLQFLFEYFSETQRNKGNFPGRFSGRQFSNSRSEMNVSTLELGDSALYLCASSLEGGTEAFFGQGTRLTVV.